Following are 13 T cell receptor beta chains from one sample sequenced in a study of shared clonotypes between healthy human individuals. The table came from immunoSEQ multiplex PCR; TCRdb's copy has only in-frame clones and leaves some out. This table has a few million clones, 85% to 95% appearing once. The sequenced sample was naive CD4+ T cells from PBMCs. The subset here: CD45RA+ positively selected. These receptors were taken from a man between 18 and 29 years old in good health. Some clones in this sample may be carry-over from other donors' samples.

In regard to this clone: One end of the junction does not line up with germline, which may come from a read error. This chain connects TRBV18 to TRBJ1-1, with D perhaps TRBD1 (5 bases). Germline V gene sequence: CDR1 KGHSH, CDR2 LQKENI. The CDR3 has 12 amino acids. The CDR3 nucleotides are TGTGCCAGCTCACCGGAGGGGCGACTATCTAACTTT. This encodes CASSPEGRLSNF. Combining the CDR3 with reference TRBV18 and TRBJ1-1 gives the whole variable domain NAGVMQNPRHLVRRRGQEARLRCSPMKGHSHVYWYRQLPEEGLKFMVYLQKENIIDESGMPKERFSAEFPKEGPSILRIQQVVRGDSAAYFCASSPEGRLSNFGQGTRLTVV.

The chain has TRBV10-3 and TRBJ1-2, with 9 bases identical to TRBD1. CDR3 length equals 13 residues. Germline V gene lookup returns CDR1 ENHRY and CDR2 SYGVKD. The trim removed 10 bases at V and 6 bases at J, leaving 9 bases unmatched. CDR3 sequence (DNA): TGTGCCAGCCGACAGGGGGACAGAGATGGCTACACCTTC. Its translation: CASRQGDRDGYTF.

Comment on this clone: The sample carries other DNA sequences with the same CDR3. In DNA, the CDR3 is TGTGCCAGCAGCTTAGGGGCAGGGGGCCGGACTGAAGCTTTCTTT. Translating gives CASSLGAGGRTEAFF. J is TRBJ1-1 and V is TRBV7-2; 8 nucleotides match TRBD1. From germline, CDR1 is SGHTA and CDR2 FQGNSA. The J segment lost 5 bases and the V segment lost 1 base, leaving 6 bases of the junction unmatched. This CDR3 contains 15 residues.

Here the CDR3 DNA reads TGTGCCAGCAGTTTTGGGGCAGGAAATGAAAAACTGTTTTTT. Protein sequence: CASSFGAGNEKLFF. This chain connects TRBV28 to TRBJ1-4, with a tentative D call TRBD1 (5 bases). The CDR3 extends over 14 amino acids. Per the germline V gene, CDR1 is MDHEN and CDR2 is SYDVKM. V dropped 3 bases and J dropped 5 bases, with 10 bases sitting between them.

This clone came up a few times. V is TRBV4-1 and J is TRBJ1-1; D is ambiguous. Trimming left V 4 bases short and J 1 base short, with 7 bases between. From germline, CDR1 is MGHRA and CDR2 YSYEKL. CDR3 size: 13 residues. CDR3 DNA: TGCGCCAGCAGCCGGTTCCAGAACACTGAAGCTTTCTTT. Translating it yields CASSRFQNTEAFF.

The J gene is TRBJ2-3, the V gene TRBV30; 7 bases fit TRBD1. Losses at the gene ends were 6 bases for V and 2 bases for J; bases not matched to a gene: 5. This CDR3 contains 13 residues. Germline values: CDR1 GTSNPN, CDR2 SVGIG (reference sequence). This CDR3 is CACSGGTTDTQYF. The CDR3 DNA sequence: TGTGCCTGTTCAGGGGGTACCACAGATACGCAGTATTTT.

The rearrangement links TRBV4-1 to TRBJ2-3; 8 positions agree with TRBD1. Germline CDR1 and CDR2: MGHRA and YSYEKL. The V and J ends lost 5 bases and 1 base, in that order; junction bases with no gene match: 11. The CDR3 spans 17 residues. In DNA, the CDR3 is TGCGCCAGCAGCTTAAGAACTGGGACAGGAGGCACAGATACGCAGTATTTT. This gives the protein CASSLRTGTGGTDTQYF.

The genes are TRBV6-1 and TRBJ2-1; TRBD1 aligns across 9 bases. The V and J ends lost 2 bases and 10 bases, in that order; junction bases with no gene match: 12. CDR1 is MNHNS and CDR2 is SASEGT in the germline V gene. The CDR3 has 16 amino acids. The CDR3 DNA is TGTGCCAGCAGTGAAAAGAGGGGGTGGACAGGGGAAGAGCAGTTCTTC. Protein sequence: CASSEKRGWTGEEQFF.

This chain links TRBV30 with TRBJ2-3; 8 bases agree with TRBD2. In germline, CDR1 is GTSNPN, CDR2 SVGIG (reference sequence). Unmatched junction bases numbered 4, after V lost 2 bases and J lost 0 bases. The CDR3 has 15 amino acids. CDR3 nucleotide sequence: TGTGCCTGGAGTATGGCGGGAGGAAGCACAGATACGCAGTATTTT. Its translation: CAWSMAGGSTDTQYF.

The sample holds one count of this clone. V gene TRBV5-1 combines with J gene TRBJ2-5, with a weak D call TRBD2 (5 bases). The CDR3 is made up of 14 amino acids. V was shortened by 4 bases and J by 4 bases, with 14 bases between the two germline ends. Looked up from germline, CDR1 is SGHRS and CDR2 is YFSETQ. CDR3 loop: CASSPEAISETQYF. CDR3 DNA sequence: TGCGCCAGCAGCCCGGAGGCCATCTCAGAGACCCAGTACTTC. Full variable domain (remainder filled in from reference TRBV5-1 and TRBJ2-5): KAGVTQTPRYLIKTRGQQVTLSCSPISGHRSVSWYQQTPGQGLQFLFEYFSETQRNKGNFPGRFSGRQFSNSRSEMNVSTLELGDSALYLCASSPEAISETQYFGPGTRLLVL.

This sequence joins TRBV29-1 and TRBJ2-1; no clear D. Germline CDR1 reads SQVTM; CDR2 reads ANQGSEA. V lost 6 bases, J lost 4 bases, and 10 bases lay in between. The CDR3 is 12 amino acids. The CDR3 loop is CSVRHRYNEQFF. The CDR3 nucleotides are TGCAGCGTCCGGCACCGATACAATGAGCAGTTCTTC.

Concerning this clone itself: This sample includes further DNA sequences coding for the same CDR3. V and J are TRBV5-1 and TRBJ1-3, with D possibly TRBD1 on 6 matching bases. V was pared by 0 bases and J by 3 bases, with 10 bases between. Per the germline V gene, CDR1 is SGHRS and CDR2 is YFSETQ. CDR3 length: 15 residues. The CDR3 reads CASSLAGTSGNTIYF. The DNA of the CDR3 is TGCGCCAGCAGCTTGGCCGGGACAAGTGGAAACACCATATATTTT.

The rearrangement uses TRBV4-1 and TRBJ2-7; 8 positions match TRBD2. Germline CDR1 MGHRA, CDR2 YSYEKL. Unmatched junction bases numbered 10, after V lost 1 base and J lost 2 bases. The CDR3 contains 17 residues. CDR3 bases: TGCGCCAGCAGCCAAGTCCTTAATAGCGGGATAGCCTACGAGCAGTACTTC. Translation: CASSQVLNSGIAYEQYF.